A selection of T cell receptor beta chains follows, all from one sample in a study of blood T cell repertoires in COVID-19. This table comes from immunoSEQ multiplex PCR, and its TCRdb copy is limited to in-frame clones, with some not included. Altogether some 320,000 clones are present, around 87% being singletons, with the ten largest covering about 5%. The sequencing sample was made of PBMCs or T cells enriched from blood (not recorded which). The receptors were sampled from a woman in her twenties or thirties who had recovered from COVID-19. Each CDR3 is given with its conserved first and last residue. The D gene is left open where the match is weak. A clone size is listed for some rows: how often the clone was seen (once, few, many), or a class if it is expanded.

abundance	v_gene	j_gene	len	d_gene	CDR3nt	CDR3aa
NA	TRBV5-6	TRBJ2-1	15	NA	TGTGCCAGCAGCTTGGACTTTCCCTCCTACAATGAGCAGTTCTTC	CASSLDFPSYNEQFF
once	TRBV5-5	TRBJ2-2	15	NA	TGTGCCAGCAGCTTGCGCCCCGGGGGGCCCGGGGAGCTGTTTTTT	CASSLRPGGPGELFF
NA	TRBV2	TRBJ1-2	15	TRBD1	TGTGCCGCGGTCCGGGACAGCCTTCCTAACTATGGCTACACCTTC	CAAVRDSLPNYGYTF
NA	TRBV3-1/TRBV3-2	TRBJ1-1	15	NA	TGTGCCAGCAGCCAAGGGGCAGTAGTTAACACTGAAGCTTTCTTT	CASSQGAVVNTEAFF
few	TRBV7-2	TRBJ2-3	15	NA	TGTGCCAGCAGCTTAGCCACAGGCCGAACAGATACGCAGTATTTT	CASSLATGRTDTQYF
NA	TRBV7-9	TRBJ2-5	16	TRBD2	TGTGCCAGCAGCTCCCGCTTAGCGGGGGGGCGAGAGACCCAGTACTTC	CASSSRLAGGRETQYF
NA	TRBV5-1	TRBJ1-5	14	NA	TGCGCCAGCAGCCCCAGCGGCGAATGGCAGCCCCAGCATTTT	CASSPSGEWQPQHF
NA	TRBV27	TRBJ1-2	15	NA	TGTGCCAGCAGTAGGACAGATGGCTGGGACTATGGCTACACCTTC	CASSRTDGWDYGYTF
NA	TRBV4-3	TRBJ2-7	14	TRBD1	TGCGCCAGCAGCCAACCGGGACAGACCTACGAGCAGTACTTC	CASSQPGQTYEQYF
NA	TRBV30	TRBJ1-1	13	NA	TGTGCCTGGAGGGGCAGGGCATTTACTGAAGCTTTCTTT	CAWRGRAFTEAFF
NA	TRBV5-1	TRBJ1-2	16	NA	TGCGCCAGCAGCTTGGGGGCTCACAGGGACGACTATGGCTACACCTTC	CASSLGAHRDDYGYTF
NA	TRBV19	TRBJ2-7	16	NA	TGTGCCAGTAGTATAGATCGGCGGGTTAACTCCTACGAGCAGTACTTC	CASSIDRRVNSYEQYF
NA	TRBV27	TRBJ1-1	14	TRBD1	TGTGCCAGCAGTTTATCGGGCAGGGGGCTTGAAGCTTTCTTT	CASSLSGRGLEAFF
NA	TRBV10-3	TRBJ1-1	14	NA	TGTGCCATCAGTGCACCGGGACAGAACACTGAAGCTTTCTTT	CAISAPGQNTEAFF
few	TRBV6-2/TRBV6-3	TRBJ2-2	14	NA	TGTGCCAGCAGTTACTCTAGCGACACCGGGGAGCTGTTTTTT	CASSYSSDTGELFF
NA	TRBV25-1	TRBJ2-3	17	TRBD2	TGTGCCAGCAGTGAAATCTCGCGGGGGGCTTTCACAGATACGCAGTATTTT	CASSEISRGAFTDTQYF
NA	TRBV6-5	TRBJ1-2	14	TRBD1	TGTGCCAGTTGCCAAACAGGGGGGGACTATGGCTACACCTTC	CASCQTGGDYGYTF
NA	TRBV27	TRBJ1-4	16	NA	TGTGCCAGCAGTTTATCGATTGAACAGAATAATGAAAAACTGTTTTTT	CASSLSIEQNNEKLFF
NA	TRBV4-2	TRBJ1-5	15	TRBD1	TGTGCCAGCAGCTTTCGGGACAGGGGGGACCAGCCCCAGCATTTT	CASSFRDRGDQPQHF
NA	TRBV6-5	TRBJ2-2	16	NA	TGTGCCAGCAGTTACAGTTCGGAGAAATTCGGCTGGGAGCTGTTTTTT	CASSYSSEKFGWELFF
few	TRBV15	TRBJ2-2	11	NA	TGTGCCACCACCGTCGGCGGGGAGCTGTTTTTT	CATTVGGELFF
NA	TRBV5-1	TRBJ2-5	15	TRBD1	TGCGCCAGCAGCTCCAGGACAGGGGGCGGGGAGACCCAGTACTTC	CASSSRTGGGETQYF